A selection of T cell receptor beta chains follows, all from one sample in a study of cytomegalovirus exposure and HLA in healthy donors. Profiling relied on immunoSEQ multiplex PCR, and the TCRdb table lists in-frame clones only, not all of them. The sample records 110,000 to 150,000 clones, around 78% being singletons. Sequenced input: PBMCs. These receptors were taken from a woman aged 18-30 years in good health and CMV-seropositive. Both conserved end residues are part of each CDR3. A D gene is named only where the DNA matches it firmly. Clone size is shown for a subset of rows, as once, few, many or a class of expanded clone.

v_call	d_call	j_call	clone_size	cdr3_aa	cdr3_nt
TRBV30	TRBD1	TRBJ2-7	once	CAWSANRGLDEQYF	TGTGCCTGGAGTGCGAACAGGGGGCTGGACGAGCAGTACTTC
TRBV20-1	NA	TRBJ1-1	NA	CSALMNTEAFF	TGCAGTGCACTAATGAACACTGAAGCTTTCTTT
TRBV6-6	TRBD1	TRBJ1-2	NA	CASSHRQGATGYTF	TGTGCCAGCAGTCATCGACAGGGGGCAACTGGCTACACCTTC
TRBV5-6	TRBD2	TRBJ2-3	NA	CASSVSGALSHTQYF	TGTGCCAGCAGCGTTAGCGGGGCCCTCTCACATACGCAGTATTTT
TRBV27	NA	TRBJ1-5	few	CASSLFRDNQPQHF	TGTGCCAGCAGTTTATTCAGGGACAATCAGCCCCAGCATTTT
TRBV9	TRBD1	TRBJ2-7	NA	CASSPRDRGAYEQYF	TGTGCCAGCAGCCCCCGGGACAGGGGCGCCTACGAGCAGTACTTC
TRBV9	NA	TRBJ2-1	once	CASSVDARGRSYNEQFF	TGTGCCAGCAGCGTAGATGCGCGGGGTCGCTCCTACAATGAGCAGTTCTTC
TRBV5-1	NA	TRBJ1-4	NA	CASSLGWTGNEKLFF	TGCGCCAGCAGCTTGGGATGGACGGGGAATGAAAAACTGTTTTTT
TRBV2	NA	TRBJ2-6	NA	CASSGGGAVGANVLTF	TGTGCCAGCAGTGGTGGGGGGGCTGTTGGGGCCAACGTCCTGACTTTC
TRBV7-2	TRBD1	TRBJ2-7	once	CASSLAGTGGYEQYF	TGTGCCAGCAGCTTGGCCGGGACAGGGGGCTACGAGCAGTACTTC
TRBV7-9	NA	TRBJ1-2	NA	CASSSGTRLNYGYTF	TGTGCCAGCAGCTCCGGGACAAGGCTAAACTATGGCTACACCTTC
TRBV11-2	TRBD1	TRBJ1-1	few	CASSRGTGMNTEAFF	TGTGCCAGCAGCCGTGGGACAGGCATGAACACTGAAGCTTTCTTT
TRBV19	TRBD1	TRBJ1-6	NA	CASRTGQGGNSPLHF	TGTGCCAGTAGGACTGGACAGGGAGGTAATTCACCCCTCCACTTT
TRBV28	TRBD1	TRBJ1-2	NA	CASTTASGQGVYGYTF	TGTGCCAGCACCACGGCTTCGGGACAGGGGGTCTATGGCTACACCTTC
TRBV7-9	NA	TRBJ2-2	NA	CASRPALAGELFF	TGTGCCAGCAGACCCGCCCTGGCTGGGGAGCTGTTTTTT
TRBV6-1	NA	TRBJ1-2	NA	CASSERARGVNNYGYTF	TGTGCCAGCAGTGAACGGGCCAGGGGAGTTAATAACTATGGCTACACCTTC
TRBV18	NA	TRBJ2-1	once	CASSQLSEQFF	TGTGCCAGCTCACAGTTGAGTGAGCAGTTCTTC